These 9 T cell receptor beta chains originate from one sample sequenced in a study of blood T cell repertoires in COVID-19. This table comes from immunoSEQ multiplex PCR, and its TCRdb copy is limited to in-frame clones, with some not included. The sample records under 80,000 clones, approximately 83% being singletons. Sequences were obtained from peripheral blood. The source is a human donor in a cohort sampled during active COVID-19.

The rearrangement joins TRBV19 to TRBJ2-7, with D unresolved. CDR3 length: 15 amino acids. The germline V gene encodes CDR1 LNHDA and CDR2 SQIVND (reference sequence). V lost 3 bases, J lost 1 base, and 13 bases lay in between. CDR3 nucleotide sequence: TGTGCCAGTAGTATTCAGCTAGGAAATTCCTACGAGCAGTACTTC. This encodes CASSIQLGNSYEQYF.

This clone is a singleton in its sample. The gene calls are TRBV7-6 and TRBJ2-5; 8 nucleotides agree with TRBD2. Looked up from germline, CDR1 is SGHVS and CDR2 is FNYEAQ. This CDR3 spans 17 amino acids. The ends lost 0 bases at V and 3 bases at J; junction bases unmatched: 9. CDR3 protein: CASSLAPGGGPKETQYF. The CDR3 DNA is TGTGCCAGCAGCTTAGCGCCGGGCGGGGGGCCGAAAGAGACCCAGTACTTC. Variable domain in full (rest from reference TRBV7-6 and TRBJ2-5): GAGVSQSPRYKVTKRGQDVALRCDPISGHVSLYWYRQALGQGPEFLTYFNYEAQQDKSGLPNDRFSAERPEGSISTLTIQRTEQRDSAMYRCASSLAPGGGPKETQYFGPGTRLLVL.

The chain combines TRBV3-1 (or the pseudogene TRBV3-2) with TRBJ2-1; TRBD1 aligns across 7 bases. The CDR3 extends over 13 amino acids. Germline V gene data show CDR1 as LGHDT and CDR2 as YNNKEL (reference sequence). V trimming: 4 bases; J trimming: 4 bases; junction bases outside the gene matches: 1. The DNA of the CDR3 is TGTGCCAGCAGCCCACAGGGGTACAATGAGCAGTTCTTC. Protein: CASSPQGYNEQFF.

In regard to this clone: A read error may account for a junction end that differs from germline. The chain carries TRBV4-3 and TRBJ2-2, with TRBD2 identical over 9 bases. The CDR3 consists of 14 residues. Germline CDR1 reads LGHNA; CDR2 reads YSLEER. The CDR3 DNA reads TGCGCCAGCAGGCAAGCGGGGGGCACCGGGGAGCTGTTTTTT. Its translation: CASRQAGGTGELFF.

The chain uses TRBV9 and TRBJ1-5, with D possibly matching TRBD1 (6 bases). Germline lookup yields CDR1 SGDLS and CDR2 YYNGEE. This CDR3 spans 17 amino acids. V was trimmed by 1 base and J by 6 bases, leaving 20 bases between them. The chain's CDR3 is CASSVQVRTGIGQPQHF. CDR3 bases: TGTGCCAGCAGCGTACAAGTAAGAACAGGGATAGGTCAGCCCCAGCATTTT. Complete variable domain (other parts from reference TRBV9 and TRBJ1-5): DSGVTQTPKHLITATGQRVTLRCSPRSGDLSVYWYQQSLDQGLQFLIQYYNGEERAKGNILERFSAQQFPDLHSELNLSSLELGDSALYFCASSVQVRTGIGQPQHFGDGTRLSIL.

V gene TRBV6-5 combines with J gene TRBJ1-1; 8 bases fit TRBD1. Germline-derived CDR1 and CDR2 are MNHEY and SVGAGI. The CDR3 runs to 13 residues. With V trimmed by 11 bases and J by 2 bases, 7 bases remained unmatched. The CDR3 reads CAGGDRLNTEAFF. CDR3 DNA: TGTGCCGGAGGGGACAGGCTAAACACTGAAGCTTTCTTT.

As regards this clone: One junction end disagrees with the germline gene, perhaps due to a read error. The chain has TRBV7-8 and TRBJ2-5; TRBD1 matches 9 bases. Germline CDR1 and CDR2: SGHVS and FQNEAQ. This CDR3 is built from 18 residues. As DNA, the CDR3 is TGTGCCGGCAGCCAGGACAGGGGCCTAGGTTTGGTGGGAGAGACCCAGTACTTC. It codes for CAGSQDRGLGLVGETQYF.

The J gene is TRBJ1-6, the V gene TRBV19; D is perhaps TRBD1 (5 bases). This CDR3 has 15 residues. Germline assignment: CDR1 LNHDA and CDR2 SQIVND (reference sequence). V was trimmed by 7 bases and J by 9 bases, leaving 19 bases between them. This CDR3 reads CASTPTEGFGSPLHF. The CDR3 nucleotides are TGTGCCAGTACCCCTACGGAGGGGTTTGGTTCACCCCTCCACTTT.

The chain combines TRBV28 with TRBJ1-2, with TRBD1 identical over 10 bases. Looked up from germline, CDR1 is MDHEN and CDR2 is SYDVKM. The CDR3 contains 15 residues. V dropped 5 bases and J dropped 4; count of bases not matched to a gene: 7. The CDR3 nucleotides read TGTGCCAGCAGTACGGGGGGGGACAGGGGCTATGGCTACACCTTC. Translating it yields CASSTGGDRGYGYTF.